This T cell receptor (beta chain) was sequenced during a study of T cell responses to AZD1222 COVID-19 vaccine. The study's findings and limits: Possibly, clonal diversity was underestimated; donors were largely white British and included more females. CD4 TCRs linked to vaccination spanned spike, dominating at 160-218 and 743-854. Only a handful of AZD1222 recipients, more than five in all, had baseline seropositivity. After two AZD1222 doses, spike-specific TCR breadth and depth rose versus day 0.

Produced via immunoSEQ multiplex PCR; TCRdb's table is partial and in-frame only. Seen here are around 130,000 clones, roughly 88% observed once, and the top ten hold more than 7.5%. The germline CDR1 and CDR2 sequences are MNHEY and SVGAGI. Trimming took 6 bases from V and 6 from J; bases not matched to a gene: 10. CDR3 length equals 14 residues. Comment on this clone: Its antigen is not identified.

The sequence was obtained from an adult in good health. The starting material was peripheral blood, obtained on day 0 of AZD1222 vaccination. V and J are TRBV6-5 and TRBJ1-1, with 7 bases lining up with TRBD1. CDR3 loop: CASRSGGERAEAFF. The CDR3 DNA is TGTGCCAGCAGGTCAGGGGGAGAGAGGGCTGAAGCTTTCTTT.